A selection of T cell receptor beta chains follows, all from one sample in a study of blood T cell repertoires in COVID-19. Sequenced by immunoSEQ multiplex PCR; TCRdb stores in-frame clones only, minus some. This sample yields more than 85,000 clones, of which around 90% are seen a single time; around 5.7% belongs to the top ten. Sequencing used peripheral blood. These receptors were collected from a man aged 70-80 years with acute or convalescent COVID-19. Each CDR3 is given with its conserved first and last residue. The order of the fields is clone size, V gene, CDR3 protein. A row's size may be missing; if present it is once, few, many or a size class.

clone size: once; V gene: TRBV11-3; CDR3 protein: CASSPRTATGELFF
clone size: -; V gene: TRBV15; CDR3 protein: CATSRGDRGGNQPQHF
clone size: -; V gene: TRBV30; CDR3 protein: CALMTSTGGNSPLHF
clone size: once; V gene: TRBV6-5; CDR3 protein: CASSRDISYEQYF
clone size: -; V gene: TRBV28; CDR3 protein: CASSPGGQGNQPQHF
clone size: -; V gene: TRBV2; CDR3 protein: CASSGGQPEAFF
clone size: -; V gene: TRBV18; CDR3 protein: CASSRGISNTGELFF
clone size: few; V gene: TRBV10-3; CDR3 protein: CAISDLDSRAGELFF
clone size: -; V gene: TRBV29-1; CDR3 protein: CSVAGGHEDAEAFF
clone size: -; V gene: TRBV30; CDR3 protein: CAWSVPFQGAGYGYTF
clone size: -; V gene: TRBV5-1; CDR3 protein: CASSFQGSYNSPLHF
clone size: -; V gene: TRBV5-1; CDR3 protein: CASSSLDRAGTDTQYF
clone size: -; V gene: TRBV11-3; CDR3 protein: CASSFSGGTYEQYF
clone size: -; V gene: TRBV6-6; CDR3 protein: CASRVDRTNGYTF
clone size: -; V gene: TRBV4-3; CDR3 protein: CASRNRDRGTEAFF
clone size: -; V gene: TRBV4-1; CDR3 protein: CASSQPLRGLAKNIQYF
clone size: few; V gene: TRBV18; CDR3 protein: CASSPVGGDSETQYF
clone size: -; V gene: TRBV6-1; CDR3 protein: CASSEATLYGYTF
clone size: -; V gene: TRBV28; CDR3 protein: CASRPVDSSKAFF
clone size: -; V gene: TRBV9; CDR3 protein: CASSVATYSYEQYF
clone size: -; V gene: TRBV9; CDR3 protein: CASSVEKTGADTQYF
clone size: -; V gene: TRBV6-6; CDR3 protein: CASIHSGQSVYGYTF
clone size: -; V gene: TRBV6-5; CDR3 protein: CASRRGSNTGELFF
clone size: -; V gene: TRBV6-5; CDR3 protein: CASSLGTGAGNTIYF
clone size: once; V gene: TRBV5-1; CDR3 protein: CASSLTGTTYNEQFF
clone size: -; V gene: TRBV19; CDR3 protein: CASDRNTEAFF
clone size: once; V gene: TRBV7-9; CDR3 protein: CASSSPGLAGSSQETQYF
clone size: -; V gene: TRBV25-1; CDR3 protein: CASTAGTSGNNEQFF
clone size: -; V gene: TRBV29-1; CDR3 protein: CSVETGTYGYTF
clone size: -; V gene: TRBV6-6; CDR3 protein: CASSIAGKDQPQHF
clone size: -; V gene: TRBV5-1; CDR3 protein: CASSPRASGSSYEQYF
clone size: many; V gene: TRBV6-1; CDR3 protein: CASSEWTGSYEQYF
clone size: -; V gene: TRBV27; CDR3 protein: CASSPLGTSGTGEQYF
clone size: -; V gene: TRBV5-8; CDR3 protein: CASSLSGTGGREPQHF
clone size: -; V gene: TRBV1; CDR3 protein: CTSSQDDRDRANDTQYF
clone size: -; V gene: TRBV5-8; CDR3 protein: CASSDTDRGSYEQYF
clone size: -; V gene: TRBV19; CDR3 protein: CASTQEMGDRGTYEQYF
clone size: -; V gene: TRBV28; CDR3 protein: CASSWGRDSYGYTF
clone size: -; V gene: TRBV5-1; CDR3 protein: CASSGEEAQYF
clone size: -; V gene: TRBV6-5; CDR3 protein: CASRYAGTANEKLFF
clone size: -; V gene: TRBV6-6; CDR3 protein: CASSLSGGTGWNQPQHF
clone size: -; V gene: TRBV5-1; CDR3 protein: CASSFNGDYGYTF
clone size: -; V gene: TRBV9; CDR3 protein: CASSVDWRQYGYTF
clone size: -; V gene: TRBV5-5; CDR3 protein: CASSFPSGRNTGELFF
clone size: -; V gene: TRBV12-3/TRBV12-4; CDR3 protein: CASSLRGNQPQHF
clone size: once; V gene: TRBV30; CDR3 protein: CAWSVLGTGRETQYF
clone size: -; V gene: TRBV27; CDR3 protein: CASSFGTGGTEAFF
clone size: medium-sized; V gene: TRBV6-2/TRBV6-3; CDR3 protein: CASSPLGGSGTDTQYF
clone size: -; V gene: TRBV27; CDR3 protein: CASSDCRGGLDEQFF
clone size: -; V gene: TRBV5-1; CDR3 protein: CASSFGASGYEQYF
clone size: -; V gene: TRBV9; CDR3 protein: CASSATATNEKLFF
clone size: -; V gene: TRBV27; CDR3 protein: CASSLLTGGTEAFF
clone size: once; V gene: TRBV15; CDR3 protein: CATSTGVGATNTGELFF
clone size: -; V gene: TRBV28; CDR3 protein: CASTSSEARSVYGYTF
clone size: -; V gene: TRBV19; CDR3 protein: CASSFNRDEKLFF
clone size: -; V gene: TRBV6-5; CDR3 protein: CASSLRTEMNTEAFF
clone size: -; V gene: TRBV19; CDR3 protein: CASSISEGRRETQYF
clone size: -; V gene: TRBV28; CDR3 protein: CASSVRQGPAGQFF
clone size: -; V gene: TRBV11-3; CDR3 protein: CASRLAGYEQYF
clone size: -; V gene: TRBV5-1; CDR3 protein: CASSKGLAGAGDTQYF